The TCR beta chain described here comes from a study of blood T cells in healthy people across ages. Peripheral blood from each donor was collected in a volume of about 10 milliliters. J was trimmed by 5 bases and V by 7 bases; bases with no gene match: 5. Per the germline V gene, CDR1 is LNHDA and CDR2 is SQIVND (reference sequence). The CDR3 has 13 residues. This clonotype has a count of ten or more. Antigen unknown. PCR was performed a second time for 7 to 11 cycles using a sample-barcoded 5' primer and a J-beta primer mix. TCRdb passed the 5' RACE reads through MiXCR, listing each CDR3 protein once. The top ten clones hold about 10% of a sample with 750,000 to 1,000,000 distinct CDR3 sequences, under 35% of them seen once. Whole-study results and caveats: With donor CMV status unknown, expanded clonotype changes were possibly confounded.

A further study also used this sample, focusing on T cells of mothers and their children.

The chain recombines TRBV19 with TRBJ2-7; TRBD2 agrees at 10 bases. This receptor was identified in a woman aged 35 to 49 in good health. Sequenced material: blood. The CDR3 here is CASNSGGAHEQYF. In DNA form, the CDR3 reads TGTGCCAGTAACAGCGGGGGGGCACACGAGCAGTACTTC.